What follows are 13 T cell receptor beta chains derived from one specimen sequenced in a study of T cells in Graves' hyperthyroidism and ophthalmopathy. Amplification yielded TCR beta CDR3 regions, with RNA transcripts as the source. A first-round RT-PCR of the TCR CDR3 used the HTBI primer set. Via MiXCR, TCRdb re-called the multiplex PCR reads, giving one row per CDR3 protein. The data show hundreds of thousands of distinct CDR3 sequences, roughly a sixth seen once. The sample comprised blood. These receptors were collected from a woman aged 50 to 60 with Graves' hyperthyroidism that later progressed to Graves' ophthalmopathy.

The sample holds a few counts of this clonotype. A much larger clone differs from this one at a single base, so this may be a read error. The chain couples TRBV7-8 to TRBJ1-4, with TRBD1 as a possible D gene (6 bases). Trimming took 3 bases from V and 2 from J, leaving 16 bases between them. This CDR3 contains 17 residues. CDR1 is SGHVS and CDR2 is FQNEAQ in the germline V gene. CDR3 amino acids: CASSLGTGRVTNEKLFF. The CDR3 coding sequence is TGTGCCAGCAGCTTGGGAACAGGGAGGGTCACTAATGAAAAACTGTTTTTT.

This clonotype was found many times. The CDR3 loop reads CASSYGSGGYNEQFF. The CDR3 DNA follows: TGTGCCAGCAGTTACGGGAGCGGGGGCTACAATGAGCAGTTCTTC. The rearrangement links TRBV6-5 to TRBJ2-1; 8 bases agree with TRBD2. Germline assignment: CDR1 MNHEY and CDR2 SVGAGI. This CDR3 contains 15 residues. V was clipped by 2 bases and J by 3 bases; unmatched bases: 3.

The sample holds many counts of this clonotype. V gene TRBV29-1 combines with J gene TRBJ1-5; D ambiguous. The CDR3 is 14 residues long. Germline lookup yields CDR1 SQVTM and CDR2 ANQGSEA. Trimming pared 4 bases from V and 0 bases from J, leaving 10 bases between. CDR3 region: CSVAGGDSNQPQHF. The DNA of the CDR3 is TGCAGCGTTGCTGGTGGGGATAGCAATCAGCCCCAGCATTTT.

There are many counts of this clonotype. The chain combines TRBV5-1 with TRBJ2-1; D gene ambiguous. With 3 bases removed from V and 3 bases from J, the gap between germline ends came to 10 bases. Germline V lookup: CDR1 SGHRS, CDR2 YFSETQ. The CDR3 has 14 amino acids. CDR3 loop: CASSWIDSYNEQFF. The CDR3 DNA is TGCGCCAGCAGCTGGATTGATAGCTACAATGAGCAGTTCTTC.

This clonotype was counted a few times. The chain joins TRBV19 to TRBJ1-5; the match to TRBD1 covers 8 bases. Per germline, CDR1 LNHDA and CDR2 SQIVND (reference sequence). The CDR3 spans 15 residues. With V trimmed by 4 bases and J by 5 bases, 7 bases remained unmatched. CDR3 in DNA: TGTGCCAGTAGTACGGACAGGGAACTTCATCAGCCCCAGCATTTT. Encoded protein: CASSTDRELHQPQHF. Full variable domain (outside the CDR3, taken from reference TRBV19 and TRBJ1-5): DGGITQSPKYLFRKEGQNVTLSCEQNLNHDAMYWYRQDPGQGLRLIYYSQIVNDFQKGDIAEGYSVSREKKESFPLTVTSAQKNPTAFYLCASSTDRELHQPQHFGDGTRLSIL.

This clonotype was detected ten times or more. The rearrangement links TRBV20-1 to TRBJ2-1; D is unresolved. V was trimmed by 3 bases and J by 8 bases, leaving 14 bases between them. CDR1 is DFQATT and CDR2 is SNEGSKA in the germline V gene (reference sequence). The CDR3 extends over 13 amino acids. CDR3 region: CSARVPMSHEQFF. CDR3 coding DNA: TGCAGTGCTAGGGTCCCCATGTCGCATGAGCAGTTCTTC.

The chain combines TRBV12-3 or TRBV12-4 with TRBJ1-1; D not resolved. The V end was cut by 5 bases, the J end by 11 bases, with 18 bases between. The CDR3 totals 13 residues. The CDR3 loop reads CASSLLGFVGAFF. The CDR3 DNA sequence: TGTGCCAGCAGTCTCCTGGGGTTCGTTGGGGCTTTCTTT.

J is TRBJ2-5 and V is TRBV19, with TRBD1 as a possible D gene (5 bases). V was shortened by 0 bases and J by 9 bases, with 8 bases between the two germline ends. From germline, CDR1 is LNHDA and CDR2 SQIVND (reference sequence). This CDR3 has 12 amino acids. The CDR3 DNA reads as TGTGCCAGTAGTATAGATAACAGGTCCCAGTACTTC. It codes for CASSIDNRSQYF.

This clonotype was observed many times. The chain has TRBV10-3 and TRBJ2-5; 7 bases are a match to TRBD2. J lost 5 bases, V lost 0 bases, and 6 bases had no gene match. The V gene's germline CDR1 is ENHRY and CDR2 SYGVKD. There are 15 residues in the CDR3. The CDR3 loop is CAISESQRGGETQYF. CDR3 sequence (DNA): TGTGCCATCAGTGAGTCGCAGCGGGGAGGCGAGACCCAGTACTTC.

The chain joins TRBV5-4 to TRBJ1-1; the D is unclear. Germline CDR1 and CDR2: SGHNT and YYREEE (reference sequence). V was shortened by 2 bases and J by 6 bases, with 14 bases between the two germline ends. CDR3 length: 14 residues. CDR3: CASSFGPTAPEAFF. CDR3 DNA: TGTGCCAGCAGCTTCGGCCCCACAGCGCCTGAAGCTTTCTTT. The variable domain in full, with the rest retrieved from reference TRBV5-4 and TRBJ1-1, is ETGVTQSPTHLIKTRGQQVTLRCSSQSGHNTVSWYQQALGQGPQFIFQYYREEENGRGNFPPRFSGLQFPNYSSELNVNALELDDSALYLCASSFGPTAPEAFFGQGTRLTVV.

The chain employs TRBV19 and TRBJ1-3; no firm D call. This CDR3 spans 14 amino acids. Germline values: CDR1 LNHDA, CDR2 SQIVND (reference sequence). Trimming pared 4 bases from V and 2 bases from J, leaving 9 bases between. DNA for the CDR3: TGTGCCAGTAGTACCGGGAGGACTGGAAACACCATATATTTT. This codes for CASSTGRTGNTIYF.

CDR3 loop: CASSERLRGSYEQYF. CDR3 DNA sequence: TGTGCCAGCAGTGAAAGGCTACGGGGGAGCTACGAGCAGTACTTC. The chain joins TRBV6-1 to TRBJ2-7, with D possibly being TRBD2 (6 bases). V lost 2 bases and J lost 3, with 14 bases in between. Germline CDR1 reads MNHNS; CDR2 reads SASEGT. CDR3 length equals 15 residues.

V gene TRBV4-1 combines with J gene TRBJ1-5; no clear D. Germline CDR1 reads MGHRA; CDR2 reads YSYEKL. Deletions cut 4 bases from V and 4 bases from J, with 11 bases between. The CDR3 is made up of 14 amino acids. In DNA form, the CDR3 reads TGCGCCAGCAGCCTAACGCTCAGGAATCAGCCCCAGCATTTT. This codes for CASSLTLRNQPQHF.